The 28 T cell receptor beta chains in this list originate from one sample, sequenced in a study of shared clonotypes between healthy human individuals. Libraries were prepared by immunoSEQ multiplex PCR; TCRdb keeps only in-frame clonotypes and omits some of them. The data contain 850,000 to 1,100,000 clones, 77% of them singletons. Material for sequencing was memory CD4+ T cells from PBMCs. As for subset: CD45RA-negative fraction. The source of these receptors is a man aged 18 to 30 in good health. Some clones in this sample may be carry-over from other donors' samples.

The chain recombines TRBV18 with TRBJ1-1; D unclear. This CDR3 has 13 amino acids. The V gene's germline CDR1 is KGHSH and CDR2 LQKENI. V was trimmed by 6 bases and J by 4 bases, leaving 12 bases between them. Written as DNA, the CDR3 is TGTGCCAGCTCCCCAGGAGAGAGCACTGAAGCTTTCTTT. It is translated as CASSPGESTEAFF.

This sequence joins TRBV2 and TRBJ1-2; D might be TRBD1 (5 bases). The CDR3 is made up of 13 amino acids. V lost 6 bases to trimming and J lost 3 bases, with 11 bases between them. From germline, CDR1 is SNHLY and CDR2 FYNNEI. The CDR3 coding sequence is TGTGCCAGCAGAGGGGTTCTACACTATGGCTACACCTTC. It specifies CASRGVLHYGYTF.

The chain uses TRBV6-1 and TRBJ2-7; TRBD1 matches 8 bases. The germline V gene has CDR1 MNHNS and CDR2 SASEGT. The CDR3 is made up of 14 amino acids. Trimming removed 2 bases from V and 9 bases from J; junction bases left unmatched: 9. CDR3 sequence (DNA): TGTGCCAGCAGTGAATTTAGGGACAGGCTCGGGCAGTACTTC. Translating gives CASSEFRDRLGQYF.

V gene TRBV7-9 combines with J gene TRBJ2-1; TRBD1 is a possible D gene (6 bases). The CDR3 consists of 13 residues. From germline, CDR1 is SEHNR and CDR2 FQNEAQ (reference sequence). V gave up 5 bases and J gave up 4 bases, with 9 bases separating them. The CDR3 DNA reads TGTGCCAGCAGCCCGGACAGTTACAATGAGCAGTTCTTC. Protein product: CASSPDSYNEQFF.

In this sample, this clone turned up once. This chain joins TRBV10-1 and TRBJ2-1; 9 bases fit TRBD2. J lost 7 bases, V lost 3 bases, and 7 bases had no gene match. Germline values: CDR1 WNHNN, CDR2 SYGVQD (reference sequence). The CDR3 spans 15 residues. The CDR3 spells CASSDKSGRWNEQFF. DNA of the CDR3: TGCGCCAGCAGTGACAAAAGCGGGAGGTGGAATGAGCAGTTCTTC.

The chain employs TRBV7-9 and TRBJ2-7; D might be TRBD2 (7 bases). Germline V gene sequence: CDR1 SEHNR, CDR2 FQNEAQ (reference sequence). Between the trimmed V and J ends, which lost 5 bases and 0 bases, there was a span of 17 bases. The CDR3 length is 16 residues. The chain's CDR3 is CASSRGGGQSSYEQYF. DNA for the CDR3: TGTGCCAGCAGCCGGGGAGGGGGACAAAGCTCCTACGAGCAGTACTTC.

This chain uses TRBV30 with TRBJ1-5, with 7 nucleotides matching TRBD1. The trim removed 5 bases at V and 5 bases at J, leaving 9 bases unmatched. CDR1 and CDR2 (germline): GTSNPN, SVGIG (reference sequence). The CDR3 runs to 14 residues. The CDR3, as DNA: TGTGCCTGGGGACCTGACAGGGCCTATCAGCCCCAGCATTTT. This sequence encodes CAWGPDRAYQPQHF.

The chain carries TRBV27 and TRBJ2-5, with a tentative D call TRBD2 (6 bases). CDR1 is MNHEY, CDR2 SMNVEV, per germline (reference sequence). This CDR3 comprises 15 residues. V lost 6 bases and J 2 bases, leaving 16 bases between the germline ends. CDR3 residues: CASRPIGSAQETQYF. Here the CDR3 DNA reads TGTGCCAGCAGGCCCATCGGGAGCGCGCAAGAGACCCAGTACTTC.

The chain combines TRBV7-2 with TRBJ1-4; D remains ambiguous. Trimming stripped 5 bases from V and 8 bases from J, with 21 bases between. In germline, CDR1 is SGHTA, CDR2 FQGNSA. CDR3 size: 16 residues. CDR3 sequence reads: CASSPRRRLRREKLFF. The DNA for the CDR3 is TGTGCCAGCAGCCCGCGCCGGCGTTTACGGAGAGAAAAACTGTTTTTT.

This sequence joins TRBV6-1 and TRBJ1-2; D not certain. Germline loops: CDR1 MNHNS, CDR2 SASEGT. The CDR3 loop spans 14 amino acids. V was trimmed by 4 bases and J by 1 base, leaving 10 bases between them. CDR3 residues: CASSAGRFNYGYTF. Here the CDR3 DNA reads TGTGCCAGCAGTGCCGGTAGATTTAACTATGGCTACACCTTC.

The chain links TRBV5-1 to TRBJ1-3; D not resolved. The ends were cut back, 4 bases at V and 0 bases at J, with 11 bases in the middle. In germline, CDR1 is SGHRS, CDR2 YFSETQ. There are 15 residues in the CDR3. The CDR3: CASSPQAYSGNTIYF. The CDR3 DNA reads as TGCGCCAGCAGCCCCCAGGCTTACTCTGGAAACACCATATATTTT.

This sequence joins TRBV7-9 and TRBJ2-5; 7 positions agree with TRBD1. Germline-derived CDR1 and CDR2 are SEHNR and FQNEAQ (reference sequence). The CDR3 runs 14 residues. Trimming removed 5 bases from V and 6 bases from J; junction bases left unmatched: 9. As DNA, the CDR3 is TGTGCCAGCAGCCAAGGGACAGAGCGGCAGACCCAGTACTTC. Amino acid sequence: CASSQGTERQTQYF.

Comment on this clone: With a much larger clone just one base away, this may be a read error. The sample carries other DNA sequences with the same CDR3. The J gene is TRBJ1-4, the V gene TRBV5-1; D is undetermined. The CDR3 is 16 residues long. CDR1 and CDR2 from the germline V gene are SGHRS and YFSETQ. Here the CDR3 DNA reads TGCGCCAGCAGCTTGTTTGGCACGACAACTAATGAAAAATTGTTTTTT. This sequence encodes CASSLFGTTTNEKLFF.

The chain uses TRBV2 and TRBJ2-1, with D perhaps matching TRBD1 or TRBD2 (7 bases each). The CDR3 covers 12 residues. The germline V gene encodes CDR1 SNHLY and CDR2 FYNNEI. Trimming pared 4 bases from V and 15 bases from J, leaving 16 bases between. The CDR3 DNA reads TGTGCCAGCAGTGTTTTGGGCAGGGGGGGGTTCTTC. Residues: CASSVLGRGGFF.

CDR3 bases: TGTGCCAGCAGGGCGCTAGCGGGAGAGCAGTTCTTC. The encoded protein is CASRALAGEQFF. V usage is TRBV2 and J usage is TRBJ2-1; 9 positions agree with TRBD2. V dropped 6 bases and J dropped 10; count of bases not matched to a gene: 4. The CDR3 length is 12 residues. Germline V gene data show CDR1 as SNHLY and CDR2 as FYNNEI.

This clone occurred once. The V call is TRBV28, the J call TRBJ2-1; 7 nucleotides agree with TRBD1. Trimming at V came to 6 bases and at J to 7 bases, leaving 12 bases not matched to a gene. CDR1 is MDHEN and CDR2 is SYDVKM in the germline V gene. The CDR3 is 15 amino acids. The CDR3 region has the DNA TGTGCCAGCAGACAACAGGGGTTACATTTTAATGAGCAGTTCTTC. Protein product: CASRQQGLHFNEQFF.

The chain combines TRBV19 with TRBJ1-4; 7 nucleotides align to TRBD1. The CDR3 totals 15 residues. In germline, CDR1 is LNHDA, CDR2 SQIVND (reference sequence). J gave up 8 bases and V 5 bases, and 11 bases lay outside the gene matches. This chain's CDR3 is CASSGRGLGVEKLFF. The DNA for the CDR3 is TGTGCCAGTAGTGGAAGGGGGCTAGGAGTGGAAAAACTGTTTTTT.

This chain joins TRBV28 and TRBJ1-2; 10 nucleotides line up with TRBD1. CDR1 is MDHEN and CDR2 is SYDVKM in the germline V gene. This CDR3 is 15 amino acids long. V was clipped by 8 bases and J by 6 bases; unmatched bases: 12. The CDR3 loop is CASAPGTGAPHGYTF. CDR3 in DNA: TGTGCCAGCGCCCCCGGGACAGGGGCCCCCCATGGCTACACCTTC.

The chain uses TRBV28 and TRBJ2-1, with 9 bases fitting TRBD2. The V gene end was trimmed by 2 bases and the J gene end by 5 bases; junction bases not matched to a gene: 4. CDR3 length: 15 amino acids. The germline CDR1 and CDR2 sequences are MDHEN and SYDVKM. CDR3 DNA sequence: TGTGCCAGCAGTTTAAGCGGGAGGAGCAACAATGAGCAGTTCTTC. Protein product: CASSLSGRSNNEQFF.

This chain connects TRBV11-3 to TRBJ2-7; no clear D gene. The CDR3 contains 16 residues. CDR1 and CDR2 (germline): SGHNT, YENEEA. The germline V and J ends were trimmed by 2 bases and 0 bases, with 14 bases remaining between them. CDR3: CASSLSYAADSYEQYF. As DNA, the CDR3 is TGTGCCAGCAGCTTAAGCTATGCGGCAGACTCCTACGAGCAGTACTTC.

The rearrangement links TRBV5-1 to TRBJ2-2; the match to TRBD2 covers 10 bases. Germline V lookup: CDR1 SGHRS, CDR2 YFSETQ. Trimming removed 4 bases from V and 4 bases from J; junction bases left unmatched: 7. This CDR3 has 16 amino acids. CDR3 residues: CASSLPGLAITGELFF. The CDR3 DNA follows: TGCGCCAGCAGCCTACCGGGACTAGCGATCACCGGGGAGCTGTTTTTT.

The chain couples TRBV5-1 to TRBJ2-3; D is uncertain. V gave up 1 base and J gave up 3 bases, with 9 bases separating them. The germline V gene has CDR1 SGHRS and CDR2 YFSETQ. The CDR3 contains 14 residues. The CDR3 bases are TGCGCCAGCAGCTTGTTTTCTCGTACAGATACGCAGTATTTT. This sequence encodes CASSLFSRTDTQYF.

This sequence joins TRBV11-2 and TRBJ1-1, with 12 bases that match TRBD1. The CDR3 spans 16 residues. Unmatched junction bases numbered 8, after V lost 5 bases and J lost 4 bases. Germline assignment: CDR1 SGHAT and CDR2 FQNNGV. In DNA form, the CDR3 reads TGTGCCAGCAGCCGAGGGACAGGGGGCATGGCCACTGAAGCTTTCTTT. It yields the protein CASSRGTGGMATEAFF.

CDR3 region: CASSEYGSNQPQHF. The CDR3 bases are TGTGCCAGCAGTGAATATGGATCTAATCAGCCCCAGCATTTT. The chain carries TRBV2 and TRBJ1-5; D is unclear. The ends were cut back, 2 bases at V and 4 bases at J, with 9 bases in the middle. Per the germline V gene, CDR1 is SNHLY and CDR2 is FYNNEI. This CDR3 comprises 14 residues.

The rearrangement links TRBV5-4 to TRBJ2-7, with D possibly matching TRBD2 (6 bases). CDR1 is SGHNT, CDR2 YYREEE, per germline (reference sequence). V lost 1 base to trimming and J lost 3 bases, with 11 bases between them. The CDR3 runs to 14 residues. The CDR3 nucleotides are TGTGCCAGCAGCTTGACTAGCTCGCACTACGAGCAGTACTTC. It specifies CASSLTSSHYEQYF.

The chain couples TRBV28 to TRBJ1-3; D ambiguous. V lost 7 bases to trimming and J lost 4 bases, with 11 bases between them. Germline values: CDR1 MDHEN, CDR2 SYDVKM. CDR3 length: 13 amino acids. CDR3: CASIPGGGNTIYF. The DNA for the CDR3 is TGTGCCAGCATACCAGGTGGGGGAAACACCATATATTTT.

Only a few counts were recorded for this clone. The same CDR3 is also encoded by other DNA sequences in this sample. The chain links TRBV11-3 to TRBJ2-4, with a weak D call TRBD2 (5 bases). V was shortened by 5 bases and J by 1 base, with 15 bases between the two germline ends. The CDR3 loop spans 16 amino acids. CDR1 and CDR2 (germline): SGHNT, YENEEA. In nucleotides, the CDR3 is TGTGCCAGCAGCCCAGGACTGGCGGGTGCCAAAAACATTCAGTACTTC. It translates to CASSPGLAGAKNIQYF.

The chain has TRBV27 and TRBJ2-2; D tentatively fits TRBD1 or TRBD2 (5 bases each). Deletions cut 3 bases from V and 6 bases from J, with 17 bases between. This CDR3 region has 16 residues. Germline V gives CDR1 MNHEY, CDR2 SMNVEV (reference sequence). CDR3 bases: TGTGCCAGCAGTTTGTGGGGCCAGAGGGATTCCGGGGAGCTGTTTTTT. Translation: CASSLWGQRDSGELFF.